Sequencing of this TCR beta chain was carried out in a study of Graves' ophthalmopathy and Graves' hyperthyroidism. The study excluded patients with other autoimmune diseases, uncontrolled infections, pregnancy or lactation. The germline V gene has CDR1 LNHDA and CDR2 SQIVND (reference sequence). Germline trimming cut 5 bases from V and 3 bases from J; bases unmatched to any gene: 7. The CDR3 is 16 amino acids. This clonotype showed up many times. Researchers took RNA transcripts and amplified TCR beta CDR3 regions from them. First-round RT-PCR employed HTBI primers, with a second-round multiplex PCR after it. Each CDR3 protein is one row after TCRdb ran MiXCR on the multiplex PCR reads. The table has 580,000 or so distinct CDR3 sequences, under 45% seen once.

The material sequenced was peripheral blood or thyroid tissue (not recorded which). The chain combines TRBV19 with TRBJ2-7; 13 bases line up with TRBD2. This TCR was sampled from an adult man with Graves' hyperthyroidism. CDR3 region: CASSSGLAGVGYEQYF. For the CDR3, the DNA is TGTGCCAGTAGTTCCGGACTAGCGGGAGTAGGCTACGAGCAGTACTTC.